Presented here are 30 T cell receptor beta chains from one specimen sequenced in a study of identifying expanded T cells in peripheral blood. Assay: immunoSEQ multiplex PCR; the TCRdb copy retains only in-frame clones and omits some. The sample has some 120,000 clones, 75% to 90% seen once. The sample comprised blood. Receptors were obtained from a person aged 18 to 70 in good health.

The rearrangement joins TRBV7-9 to TRBJ2-5, with a possible D match to TRBD1 (5 bases). V lost 5 bases and J 3 bases, leaving 16 bases between the germline ends. The V gene's germline CDR1 is SEHNR and CDR2 FQNEAQ (reference sequence). The CDR3 is 15 amino acids. The CDR3 sequence: CASSPRRQNEETQYF. The CDR3 region has the DNA TGTGCCAGCAGCCCCCGCCGACAGAATGAAGAGACCCAGTACTTC.

The chain employs TRBV18 and TRBJ2-5; 9 nucleotides line up with TRBD1. J was trimmed by 6 bases and V by 3 bases; bases with no gene match: 8. The CDR3 length is 15 residues. Germline V gene sequence: CDR1 KGHSH, CDR2 LQKENI. CDR3 in amino acids: CASSPRDRETQTQYF. The CDR3 bases are TGTGCCAGCTCACCCCGGGACAGGGAGACACAGACCCAGTACTTC.

The chain employs TRBV4-3 and TRBJ2-1; D might be TRBD2 (6 bases). With 3 bases removed from V and 8 bases from J, the gap between germline ends came to 20 bases. The CDR3 spans 16 residues. CDR1 is LGHNA and CDR2 is YSLEER in the germline V gene. CDR3 region: CASSQGGLYPGDEQFF. CDR3 bases: TGCGCCAGCAGCCAGGGGGGACTCTATCCTGGGGATGAGCAGTTCTTC.

CDR3 sequence: CASSVAQGVGRNTIYF. The CDR3 DNA sequence: TGTGCCAGCAGCGTAGCACAGGGTGTCGGGAGAAACACCATATATTTT. The rearrangement joins TRBV9 to TRBJ1-3, with D perhaps TRBD1 (6 bases). Germline loops: CDR1 SGDLS, CDR2 YYNGEE. V was pared by 0 bases and J by 5 bases, with 15 bases between. The CDR3 extends over 16 amino acids. Drawing the rest from reference TRBV9 and TRBJ1-3, the complete variable domain is DSGVTQTPKHLITATGQRVTLRCSPRSGDLSVYWYQQSLDQGLQFLIQYYNGEERAKGNILERFSAQQFPDLHSELNLSSLELGDSALYFCASSVAQGVGRNTIYFGEGSWLTVV.

To note about this clone: The same CDR3 can be traced to other DNA sequences in this sample. The chain has TRBV7-2 and TRBJ1-6; D gene unclear. CDR1 is SGHTA and CDR2 is FQGNSA in the germline V gene. This CDR3 region has 13 residues. Trimming cost V 5 bases and J 6 bases, with 8 bases left between them. In nucleotides, the CDR3 is TGTGCCAGCAGCACCACTACTAATTCACCCCTCCACTTT. The encoded protein is CASSTTTNSPLHF.

The J gene is TRBJ1-1, the V gene TRBV28; D unresolved. In germline, CDR1 is MDHEN, CDR2 SYDVKM. V was cut by 2 bases and J by 10 bases, with 14 bases left in between. This CDR3 is built from 13 residues. The CDR3 sequence is CASSLGHPLGAFF. DNA for the CDR3: TGTGCCAGCAGTTTAGGGCACCCCTTGGGAGCTTTCTTT.

The chain's CDR3 is CASSFRGQQPQHF. The CDR3 region has the DNA TGTGCCAGCAGTTTCAGGGGACAGCAGCCCCAGCATTTT. The V call is TRBV27, the J call TRBJ1-5; 7 positions agree with TRBD1. Germline V lookup: CDR1 MNHEY, CDR2 SMNVEV (reference sequence). The CDR3 contains 13 residues. The V gene end was trimmed by 3 bases and the J gene end by 7 bases; junction bases not matched to a gene: 3.

The chain is built from TRBV4-3 and TRBJ2-3, with D tentatively TRBD1 (5 bases). The CDR3 loop spans 13 amino acids. Trimming removed 1 base from V and 5 bases from J, with 7 bases in between. The germline V gene has CDR1 LGHNA and CDR2 YSLEER. The CDR3 loop is CASSQVRGDTQYF. CDR3 DNA sequence: TGCGCCAGCAGCCAAGTAAGGGGAGATACGCAGTATTTT.

This chain uses TRBV6-6 with TRBJ1-5, with 7 bases fitting TRBD1. Trimming at V came to 6 bases and at J to 4 bases, leaving 3 bases not matched to a gene. The CDR3 spans 13 residues. CDR1 is MNHNY, CDR2 SVGAGI, per germline (reference sequence). CDR3 coding DNA: TGTGCCAGCAGCTCGACAGGGAATCAGCCCCAGCATTTT. Protein product: CASSSTGNQPQHF.

CDR3 loop: CATSNGVTSSYNSPLHF. CDR3 DNA: TGTGCCACCTCAAATGGCGTTACGAGCTCCTATAATTCACCCCTCCACTTT. V and J are TRBV2 and TRBJ1-6, with no clear D. The CDR3 runs 17 residues. V was pared by 10 bases and J by 0 bases, with 19 bases between. In germline, CDR1 is SNHLY, CDR2 FYNNEI.

J is TRBJ1-6 and V is TRBV7-6; 9 nucleotides align to TRBD1. With 1 base clipped from V and 7 bases from J, the junction kept 2 bases outside the gene matches. Germline V gene lookup returns CDR1 SGHVS and CDR2 FNYEAQ. This CDR3 has 15 amino acids. DNA for the CDR3: TGTGCCAGCAGCTTAGATGGGACAGGGAATTCACCCCTCCACTTT. Protein product: CASSLDGTGNSPLHF.

This clone was seen a single time. The V call is TRBV7-8, the J call TRBJ1-1; D not resolved. Germline V CDR1 and CDR2: SGHVS, FQNEAQ. V lost 1 base to trimming and J lost 1 base, with 13 bases between them. This CDR3 spans 16 amino acids. The CDR3 loop reads CASSLDWVEGNTEAFF. The CDR3 DNA reads as TGTGCCAGCAGCTTAGACTGGGTGGAAGGGAACACTGAAGCTTTCTTT.

The J gene is TRBJ2-7, the V gene TRBV6-5, with TRBD1 matching over 12 bases. The junction had 4 bases not matched to a gene; V was cut back by 2 bases and J by 5 bases. This CDR3 contains 15 residues. Germline CDR1 reads MNHEY; CDR2 reads SVGAGI. Here the CDR3 DNA reads TGTGCCAGCAGTTACGCCGGGACAGGGGGCCACGAGCAGTACTTC. It encodes CASSYAGTGGHEQYF.

The chain uses TRBV12-2 and TRBJ1-1; TRBD1, the table's D call, lacks a check against the DNA. TRBV12-2 is reported as a pseudogene. The CDR3 has 17 amino acids. The CDR3 DNA reads as TGTGCAAGTCGCTTAGGAGAAGGGACAGCCAAAGGAACTGAAGCTTTCTTT. Translating gives CASRLGEGTAKGTEAFF.

Only one count was recorded for this clone. The chain recombines TRBV6-1 with TRBJ2-1, with 11 bases identical to TRBD2. This CDR3 has 20 residues. Germline assignment: CDR1 MNHNS and CDR2 SASEGT. The trim removed 3 bases at V and 7 bases at J, leaving 20 bases unmatched. CDR3 coding DNA: TGTGCCAGCAGTGATCCGCACCGACTAGCGGGGCAGACACCTTGGAATGAGCAGTTCTTC. It translates to CASSDPHRLAGQTPWNEQFF.

The chain recombines TRBV4-3 with TRBJ2-3; D is uncertain. The CDR3 has 15 residues. From germline, CDR1 is LGHNA and CDR2 YSLEER. V shed 0 bases and J shed 0 bases, with 7 bases lying between them. Written as DNA, the CDR3 is TGCGCCAGCAGCCAAGATTTGGTAAGCACAGATACGCAGTATTTT. This gives the protein CASSQDLVSTDTQYF.

The chain carries TRBV30 and TRBJ1-1; weak D call: TRBD1 (5 bases). Germline V lookup: CDR1 GTSNPN, CDR2 SVGIG (reference sequence). The length of the CDR3 is 15 residues. Trimming left V 0 bases short and J 0 bases short, with 11 bases between. The CDR3 sequence is CAWSVLQGMNTEAFF. CDR3 nucleotides: TGTGCCTGGAGTGTCTTGCAGGGCATGAACACTGAAGCTTTCTTT.

The chain uses TRBV6-5 and TRBJ2-3; D gene unclear. Deletions cut 6 bases from V and 0 bases from J, with 13 bases between. Germline V gene lookup returns CDR1 MNHEY and CDR2 SVGAGI. The CDR3 length is 15 residues. The CDR3, as DNA: TGTGCCAGCAGGTACACCGGTTCTAGCACAGATACGCAGTATTTT. Amino acids: CASRYTGSSTDTQYF.

This clone was counted a single time. V usage is TRBV6-5 and J usage is TRBJ1-5; weak D call: TRBD1 (5 bases). Trimming cost V 5 bases and J 0 bases, with 5 bases left between them. Germline lookup yields CDR1 MNHEY and CDR2 SVGAGI. CDR3 size: 13 residues. The CDR3 DNA sequence: TGTGCCAGCAGTGACAGTAGCAATCAGCCCCAGCATTTT. Amino acid sequence: CASSDSSNQPQHF.

The chain recombines TRBV7-9 with TRBJ2-1; D may be TRBD2 (6 bases). The ends were cut back, 8 bases at V and 5 bases at J, with 16 bases in the middle. The CDR3 loop spans 14 amino acids. The germline V gene has CDR1 SEHNR and CDR2 FQNEAQ (reference sequence). CDR3 in amino acids: CASLGFTGDNEQFF. The CDR3 DNA follows: TGTGCCAGCCTCGGGTTTACGGGGGACAATGAGCAGTTCTTC.

The chain is built from TRBV9 and TRBJ2-7; D is unresolved. The CDR3 contains 14 residues. Germline V gene sequence: CDR1 SGDLS, CDR2 YYNGEE. V lost 0 bases and J 0 bases, leaving 7 bases between the germline ends. The CDR3 protein is CASSVEASSYEQYF. CDR3 nucleotides: TGTGCCAGCAGCGTAGAGGCGAGCTCCTACGAGCAGTACTTC.

The chain joins TRBV18 to TRBJ2-1; perhaps TRBD2 as D (6 bases). The germline V gene has CDR1 KGHSH and CDR2 LQKENI. The V end lost 6 bases, the J end lost 5 bases, and 23 bases lay between the germline ends. The CDR3 consists of 17 residues. The CDR3 loop is CASSRLTTGTLHNEQFF. CDR3 nucleotide sequence: TGTGCCAGCTCCCGGTTAACAACCGGGACTCTCCACAATGAGCAGTTCTTC.

V usage is TRBV19 and J usage is TRBJ1-1; 7 nucleotides match TRBD1. V lost 7 bases, J lost 7 bases, and 12 bases stayed unmatched. Germline V lookup: CDR1 LNHDA, CDR2 SQIVND (reference sequence). The CDR3 has 14 amino acids. In nucleotides, the CDR3 is TGTGCCAGTACCCCCGGGGCACGACAGGGTGAAGCTTTCTTT. Its translation: CASTPGARQGEAFF.

V is TRBV7-2 and J is TRBJ1-2; perhaps TRBD1 as D (5 bases). This CDR3 is built from 13 residues. In germline, CDR1 is SGHTA, CDR2 FQGNSA. Trimming left V 1 base short and J 4 bases short, with 7 bases between. The CDR3: CASSLGTPYGYTF. Written as DNA, the CDR3 is TGTGCCAGCAGCTTAGGGACACCCTATGGCTACACCTTC.

This clone was observed once. The rearrangement uses TRBV6-5 and TRBJ2-5, with 9 bases lining up with TRBD1. The CDR3 is 14 residues long. J was trimmed by 5 bases and V by 6 bases; bases with no gene match: 7. Germline assignment: CDR1 MNHEY and CDR2 SVGAGI. Here the CDR3 DNA reads TGTGCCAGCAGGGGAAGGACAGGGGCCGAGACCCAGTACTTC. It translates to CASRGRTGAETQYF.

This clone was picked up a small number of times. The V call is TRBV6-6, the J call TRBJ2-5; 15 nucleotides agree with TRBD2. Trimming at V came to 10 bases and at J to 7 bases, leaving 7 bases not matched to a gene. Germline CDR1 reads MNHNY; CDR2 reads SVGAGI (reference sequence). The CDR3 spans 14 residues. The CDR3 region is CATEPGLAGGTQYF. The CDR3 coding sequence is TGTGCCACCGAGCCGGGACTAGCGGGGGGGACCCAGTACTTC.

This clone was seen just once. The J gene is TRBJ2-1, the V gene TRBV7-6; tentative D call: TRBD1 (6 bases). The V and J ends lost 3 bases and 8 bases respectively, with 11 bases between them. The CDR3 is made up of 13 amino acids. The germline V gene encodes CDR1 SGHVS and CDR2 FNYEAQ. CDR3 sequence: CASSLTQGYEQFF. CDR3 DNA sequence: TGTGCCAGCAGCTTGACACAGGGCTATGAGCAGTTCTTC.

The rearrangement joins TRBV11-2 to TRBJ2-7, with D possibly being TRBD1 (5 bases). Trimming removed 2 bases from V and 0 bases from J, with 11 bases in between. Looked up from germline, CDR1 is SGHAT and CDR2 is FQNNGV. This CDR3 is built from 15 residues. The CDR3 DNA follows: TGTGCCAGCAGCTTATTCGCAGGGCCCTCCTACGAGCAGTACTTC. Translation gives CASSLFAGPSYEQYF.

This chain connects TRBV30 to TRBJ1-1; D unclear. Germline V gene data show CDR1 as GTSNPN and CDR2 as SVGIG (reference sequence). The V gene lost 3 bases and the J gene lost 5 bases, with 7 bases spanning the gap. This CDR3 region has 11 residues. CDR3 protein: CAWSPGTEAFF. In nucleotides, the CDR3 is TGTGCCTGGAGCCCGGGGACTGAAGCTTTCTTT.

This rearrangement joins TRBV15 to TRBJ2-7; D is unresolved. This CDR3 has 13 amino acids. V gave up 5 bases and J gave up 9 bases, with 17 bases separating them. Germline CDR1 LNHNV, CDR2 YYDKDF (reference sequence). The CDR3 is CATSSGSLSGQYF. CDR3 sequence (DNA): TGTGCCACCAGCTCTGGTTCCCTGTCAGGGCAGTACTTC. The complete variable domain, with remaining parts taken from reference TRBV15 and TRBJ2-7, reads DAMVIQNPRYQVTQFGKPVTLSCSQTLNHNVMYWYQQKSSQAPKLLFHYYDKDFNNEADTPDNFQSRRPNTSFCFLDIRSPGLGDTAMYLCATSSGSLSGQYFGPGTRLTVT.